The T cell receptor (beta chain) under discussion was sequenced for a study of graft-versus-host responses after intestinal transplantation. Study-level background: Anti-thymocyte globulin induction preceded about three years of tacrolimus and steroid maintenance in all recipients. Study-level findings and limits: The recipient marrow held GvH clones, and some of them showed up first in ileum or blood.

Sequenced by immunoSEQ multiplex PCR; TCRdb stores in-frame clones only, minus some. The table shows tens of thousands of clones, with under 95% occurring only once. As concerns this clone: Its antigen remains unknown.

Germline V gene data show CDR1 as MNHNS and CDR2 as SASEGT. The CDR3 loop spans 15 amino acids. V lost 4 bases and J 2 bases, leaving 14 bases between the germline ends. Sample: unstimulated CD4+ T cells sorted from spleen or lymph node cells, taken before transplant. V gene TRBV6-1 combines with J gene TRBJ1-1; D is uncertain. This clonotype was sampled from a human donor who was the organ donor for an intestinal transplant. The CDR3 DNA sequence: TGTGCCAGCAGTGGGGCGGACGGGAGTAACACTGAAGCTTTCTTT. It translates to CASSGADGSNTEAFF.